The subject of this entry is one TCR beta chain. What it binds is unknown. Germline lookup yields CDR1 SQVTM and CDR2 ANQGSEA. CDR3 length equals 10 residues. The V segment lost 8 bases and the J segment 10 bases; nucleotides outside the gene matches: 5. This record belongs to a study of cytomegalovirus exposure and HLA in healthy donors. While the first cohort had hundreds of subjects, the donors belonged to the separate validation cohort of over a hundred subjects. Study conclusions and caveats: There were some public TCRs occurring in many donors, but most TCR sequences were rare.

Produced via immunoSEQ multiplex PCR; TCRdb's table is partial and in-frame only. The repertoire has about 110,000 clones, about 88% of them found once; the top ten carry about 2%. The V call is TRBV29-1, the J call TRBJ2-1; 7 bases line up with TRBD1. Sequenced: PBMCs. The source of this sequence is a woman younger than 30 in good health and CMV-seronegative. Here the CDR3 reads CSSATGEQFF. As DNA, the CDR3 is TGCAGCTCCGCGACAGGGGAGCAGTTCTTC.